These 10 T cell receptor beta chains were sequenced from one sample in a study of OX40 agonist ivuxolimab in advanced cancers. Profiling relied on immunoSEQ multiplex PCR, and the TCRdb table lists in-frame clones only, not all of them. The sample includes about 45,000 clones, around 93% of them seen just once. This specimen consisted of CD4+ or CD8+ T cells sorted from blood, obtained in a trial of the OX40 agonist ivuxolimab. The source of these receptors is an adult with an advanced solid tumor such as melanoma, head and neck, liver or kidney cancer.

The rearrangement links TRBV29-1 to TRBJ2-5, with 14 bases matching TRBD2. The CDR3 consists of 16 residues. Germline V gene lookup returns CDR1 SQVTM and CDR2 ANQGSEA. Losses at the gene ends were 4 bases for V and 0 bases for J; bases not matched to a gene: 4. The CDR3 coding sequence is TGCAGCGTTGGTGGGACTAGCGGGAGAGACCAAGAGACCCAGTACTTC. This encodes CSVGGTSGRDQETQYF.

This sequence joins TRBV5-1 and TRBJ2-7, with D hard to call. The V and J ends lost 5 bases and 2 bases respectively, with 5 bases between them. The CDR3 consists of 11 residues. CDR1 and CDR2 from the germline V gene are SGHRS and YFSETQ. The CDR3: CASRATYEQYF. DNA of the CDR3: TGCGCCAGCAGGGCAACCTACGAGCAGTACTTC.

This chain joins TRBV19 and TRBJ2-7, with a tentative D call TRBD2 (6 bases). CDR1 is LNHDA and CDR2 is SQIVND in the germline V gene (reference sequence). The CDR3 extends over 12 amino acids. With 9 bases removed from V and 1 base from J, the gap between germline ends came to 10 bases. CDR3 residues: CARGGPSYEQYF. In nucleotides, the CDR3 is TGTGCCAGGGGGGGTCCATCCTACGAGCAGTACTTC.

This chain links TRBV6-5 with TRBJ1-2; no clear D. V lost 0 bases to trimming and J lost 3 bases, with 5 bases between them. This CDR3 contains 13 residues. Germline CDR1 is MNHEY and CDR2 is SVGAGI. The CDR3 coding sequence is TGTGCCAGCAGTTACTCAACAGACTATGGCTACACCTTC. It yields the protein CASSYSTDYGYTF.

The rearrangement joins TRBV30 to TRBJ2-7; TRBD1 is a possible D gene (6 bases). Trimming removed 2 bases at V and 2 bases at J, with 13 bases between. Germline lookup yields CDR1 GTSNPN and CDR2 SVGIG (reference sequence). The length of the CDR3 is 14 residues. The CDR3 reads CAWSPGTLPYEQYF. The CDR3, as DNA: TGTGCCTGGAGTCCCGGGACATTGCCCTACGAGCAGTACTTC.

This chain connects TRBV2 to TRBJ2-3; possible D gene TRBD2, 6 bases. The V end lost 3 bases, the J end lost 1 base, and 14 bases lay between the germline ends. Per the germline V gene, CDR1 is SNHLY and CDR2 is FYNNEI. This CDR3 spans 16 amino acids. The CDR3 DNA sequence: TGTGCCAGCAGTGACCGGGGGTTAGCGGGCACAGATACGCAGTATTTT. Translating gives CASSDRGLAGTDTQYF.

The CDR3 bases are TGTGCCAGTAGTCTGACAGGTTCCTCCTACGAGCAGTACTTC. Translated, it gives CASSLTGSSYEQYF. This sequence joins TRBV19 and TRBJ2-7; a weak D match, TRBD1 (6 bases). Germline CDR1 LNHDA, CDR2 SQIVND (reference sequence). V was cut by 5 bases and J by 0 bases, with 11 bases left in between. CDR3 length equals 14 residues.

The V and J genes are TRBV7-2 and TRBJ2-7, with TRBD1 matching over 7 bases. The CDR3 is made up of 12 amino acids. V was clipped by 6 bases and J by 6 bases; unmatched bases: 5. Germline lookup yields CDR1 SGHTA and CDR2 FQGNSA. The CDR3, as DNA: TGTGCCAGCAGTTATACAGGGGTCGAGCAGTACTTC. Translation gives CASSYTGVEQYF.

The V gene is TRBV19, the J gene TRBJ2-7; weak D call: TRBD2 (5 bases). The CDR3 sequence is 14 residues long. The V and J ends lost 6 bases and 0 bases respectively, with 12 bases between them. Germline V gene data show CDR1 as LNHDA and CDR2 as SQIVND (reference sequence). The CDR3 loop is CASSPTITSYEQYF. The CDR3 region has the DNA TGTGCCAGTAGCCCGACTATTACCTCCTACGAGCAGTACTTC.

Only one count was recorded for this clone. The chain is built from TRBV6-1 and TRBJ2-7, with D perhaps given as TRBD1 or TRBD2 (5 bases each). Trimming pared 6 bases from V and 6 bases from J, leaving 12 bases between. This CDR3 is 12 amino acids long. Germline V gene data show CDR1 as MNHNS and CDR2 as SASEGT. The CDR3 reads CASRAGTGEQYF. The CDR3 region has the DNA TGTGCCAGCAGGGCCGGGACCGGCGAGCAGTACTTC.